This entry concerns a single TCR beta chain. Donors were grouped by their self-reported clinical history. Donors of Cohort 3 who recovered were those that had two negative PCRs, clearance, or symptom resolution. The sample originates from a study of blood T cell repertoires in COVID-19. Study-level information: The analysed material was cDNA or gDNA that came from T cells, B-cell-depleted T cells, or PBMCs.

Clones were read by immunoSEQ multiplex PCR, and TCRdb kept only the in-frame ones, dropping some. Here the sample spans approximately 400,000 clones, around 83% being singletons. Germline CDR1 LNHDA, CDR2 SQIVND (reference sequence). The V and J ends lost 6 bases and 4 bases respectively, with 11 bases between them. This CDR3 is built from 13 residues. The chain carries TRBV19 and TRBJ2-3; possibly TRBD1 for D (5 bases). The receptor comes from a woman aged 45-60 years who had recovered from COVID-19. Sequenced: PBMCs or T cells enriched from blood (not recorded which). The CDR3 bases are TGTGCCAGTAGCTCCCTCAGGGCAGATACGCAGTATTTT. Encoded protein: CASSSLRADTQYF. The complete variable domain, with remaining parts taken from reference TRBV19 and TRBJ2-3, reads DGGITQSPKYLFRKEGQNVTLSCEQNLNHDAMYWYRQDPGQGLRLIYYSQIVNDFQKGDIAEGYSVSREKKESFPLTVTSAQKNPTAFYLCASSSLRADTQYFGPGTRLTVL.